The 24 T cell receptor beta chains below were found in one sample sequenced in a study of shared clonotypes between healthy human individuals. Sequencing was performed with immunoSEQ multiplex PCR; in TCRdb, only in-frame clones are kept and a portion is missing. The data contain approximately 2,300,000 clones, roughly 92% of them seen just once; the ten biggest clones take up 0.3% to 0.45%. The material sequenced was naive CD4+ T cells from PBMCs. This sample's subset: CD45RA+ positively selected. These receptors were obtained from a man between 18 and 29 years old in good health. Some clones in this sample may be carry-over from other donors' samples.

This clone was observed a single time. The chain links TRBV19 to TRBJ2-1, with a tentative D call TRBD2 (6 bases). The germline V and J ends were trimmed by 5 bases and 5 bases, with 16 bases remaining between them. This CDR3 comprises 15 residues. Germline CDR1 LNHDA, CDR2 SQIVND (reference sequence). The CDR3 reads CASSFWRGFDNEQFF. DNA of the CDR3: TGTGCCAGTAGTTTTTGGAGGGGTTTCGACAATGAGCAGTTCTTC.

The chain links TRBV30 to TRBJ2-5, with D maybe TRBD1 (5 bases). V was pared by 8 bases and J by 5 bases, with 21 bases between. This CDR3 is 14 amino acids long. CDR1 is GTSNPN and CDR2 is SVGIG in the germline V gene (reference sequence). CDR3 in amino acids: CALMGQGRRETQYF. The DNA for the CDR3 is TGTGCCCTAATGGGGCAGGGAAGAAGGGAGACCCAGTACTTC.

This chain connects TRBV2 to TRBJ2-6; D gene unclear. Germline CDR1 is SNHLY and CDR2 is FYNNEI. V lost 7 bases and J 0 bases, leaving 4 bases between the germline ends. The CDR3 length is 13 residues. The CDR3 spells CASTGSGANVLTF. The CDR3 DNA reads as TGTGCCAGCACGGGCTCTGGGGCCAACGTCCTGACTTTC.

The chain employs TRBV7-8 and TRBJ2-2; TRBD2 matches at 7 bases. Germline V gives CDR1 SGHVS, CDR2 FQNEAQ. This CDR3 is built from 16 residues. V lost 2 bases and J lost 4; bases outside the gene matches: 7. CDR3 region: CASSLLASGLTGELFF. The DNA for the CDR3 is TGTGCCAGCAGCTTATTGGCTAGCGGCCTCACCGGGGAGCTGTTTTTT.

The chain links TRBV11-2 to TRBJ2-5, with 9 bases fitting TRBD1. The V gene's germline CDR1 is SGHAT and CDR2 FQNNGV. This CDR3 has 16 residues. V lost 3 bases to trimming and J lost 4 bases; unmatched junction nucleotides: 9. The CDR3 DNA sequence: TGTGCCAGCAGCTTCCCTCCGGGACAGGGCGGAGAGACCCAGTACTTC. It specifies CASSFPPGQGGETQYF.

This chain links TRBV5-1 with TRBJ1-2, with D perhaps TRBD1 (5 bases). CDR3 size: 14 residues. V lost 2 bases and J lost 3, with 11 bases in between. Germline assignment: CDR1 SGHRS and CDR2 YFSETQ. The CDR3 region is CASSFRRGDYGYTF. The CDR3 DNA sequence: TGCGCCAGCAGCTTCAGGAGGGGAGACTATGGCTACACCTTC.

The chain uses TRBV19 and TRBJ2-4, with TRBD1 matching 11 bases. CDR3 length: 15 amino acids. Germline V gene sequence: CDR1 LNHDA, CDR2 SQIVND (reference sequence). V shed 9 bases and J 1 base; nucleotides not matched to a gene: 5. In nucleotides, the CDR3 is TGTGCCAGCCAGGGACAGGGGGTGGCCAAAAACATTCAGTACTTC. It codes for CASQGQGVAKNIQYF.

Concerning this clone: This CDR3 is also generated by other DNA sequences in the sample. The chain joins TRBV28 to TRBJ2-7; 7 bases line up with TRBD1. The CDR3 runs 13 residues. V trimming: 6 bases; J trimming: 0 bases; junction bases outside the gene matches: 2. CDR1 and CDR2 from the germline V gene are MDHEN and SYDVKM. As DNA, the CDR3 is TGTGCCAGCAGGAGACAGGGCTCCTACGAGCAGTACTTC. Encoded protein: CASRRQGSYEQYF.

About this clone itself: Other DNA sequences in this sample translate to the same CDR3. CDR3 loop: CASTITGENTEAFF. The CDR3, as DNA: TGTGCCAGCACTATAACAGGGGAGAACACTGAAGCTTTCTTT. The rearrangement uses TRBV9 and TRBJ1-1, with TRBD1 matching over 7 bases. V gave up 6 bases and J gave up 1 base; unmatched junction bases: 6. The CDR3 is made up of 14 amino acids. Germline values: CDR1 SGDLS, CDR2 YYNGEE.

V is TRBV28 and J is TRBJ2-3, with TRBD2 identical over 11 bases. The CDR3 is 16 amino acids. Germline V gives CDR1 MDHEN, CDR2 SYDVKM. The trim removed 5 bases at V and 0 bases at J, leaving 4 bases unmatched. DNA of the CDR3: TGTGCCAGCAGTCCGCGGACTAGCGGGAGCACAGATACGCAGTATTTT. Its protein product is CASSPRTSGSTDTQYF.

This sequence joins TRBV15 and TRBJ1-5; TRBD1 might be the D (5 bases). The CDR3 length is 13 residues. The germline V gene encodes CDR1 LNHNV and CDR2 YYDKDF (reference sequence). V lost 4 bases and J lost 3, with 7 bases in between. This CDR3 is CATSTGYNQPQHF. CDR3 bases: TGTGCCACCAGCACAGGGTACAATCAGCCCCAGCATTTT.

The chain recombines TRBV19 with TRBJ1-4, with 11 bases that match TRBD1. The ends lost 11 bases at V and 0 bases at J; junction bases unmatched: 5. Germline V CDR1 and CDR2: LNHDA, SQIVND (reference sequence). This CDR3 is 15 amino acids long. In nucleotides, the CDR3 is TGTGCCTCCCGGGACAGGGGGGCAACTAATGAAAAACTGTTTTTT. It specifies CASRDRGATNEKLFF.

A few counts support this clone. The CDR3 spells CATPLSREGGYTF. The CDR3 DNA is TGTGCCACCCCTCTTTCTCGGGAAGGTGGCTACACCTTC. The rearrangement joins TRBV28 to TRBJ1-2; D not resolved. The V end was cut by 10 bases, the J end by 7 bases, with 19 bases between. Germline V gives CDR1 MDHEN, CDR2 SYDVKM. The CDR3 covers 13 residues.

The chain is built from TRBV28 and TRBJ2-7; 8 bases align to TRBD1. The CDR3 has 16 residues. Looked up from germline, CDR1 is MDHEN and CDR2 is SYDVKM. Germline trimming cut 6 bases from V and 6 bases from J; bases unmatched to any gene: 16. The CDR3 sequence is CASRSRQGAEDREQYF. Written as DNA, the CDR3 is TGTGCCAGCAGGTCTCGTCAGGGGGCAGAGGATCGCGAGCAGTACTTC.

The chain carries TRBV12-5 and TRBJ1-5; 7 bases agree with TRBD1. Germline assignment: CDR1 LGHNT and CDR2 FRNRAP. This CDR3 has 15 amino acids. In DNA, the CDR3 is TGTCTGGTGGTTTGCACAGGGGCCGCAGAACAGCCCCAGCATTTT. This codes for CLVVCTGAAEQPQHF.

The rearrangement uses TRBV7-2 and TRBJ2-5; TRBD2 aligns across 12 bases. CDR1 and CDR2 from the germline V gene are SGHTA and FQGNSA. Trimming cost V 4 bases and J 7 bases; bases outside gene matches: 7. CDR3 length equals 15 residues. The CDR3 is CASSSRLAGVGTQYF. In nucleotides, the CDR3 is TGTGCCAGCAGCTCCAGACTAGCGGGAGTTGGGACCCAGTACTTC.

This chain connects TRBV28 to TRBJ2-7; the match to TRBD1 covers 10 bases. This CDR3 has 14 amino acids. The V gene end was trimmed by 7 bases and the J gene end by 3 bases; junction bases not matched to a gene: 6. In germline, CDR1 is MDHEN, CDR2 SYDVKM. Written as DNA, the CDR3 is TGTGCCAGCATATCCGGGACAGGGGTCTACGAGCAGTACTTC. As protein: CASISGTGVYEQYF.

This clone has just one count. The rearrangement joins TRBV28 to TRBJ2-7; D perhaps matches TRBD1 (6 bases). Trimming left V 4 bases short and J 0 bases short, with 13 bases between. This CDR3 spans 15 amino acids. Germline V gene lookup returns CDR1 MDHEN and CDR2 SYDVKM. This CDR3 reads CASSWRKGGSYEQYF. The CDR3 DNA follows: TGTGCCAGCAGTTGGCGTAAAGGGGGCTCCTACGAGCAGTACTTC.

This clone has a handful of counts. This chain links TRBV4-2 with TRBJ1-1; tentatively, D is TRBD1 (6 bases). CDR1 is LGHNA, CDR2 YNFKEQ, per germline. V lost 4 bases, J lost 3 bases, and 27 bases lay in between. The CDR3 has 19 residues. CDR3 sequence: CASSLRVDRSRFRDTEAFF. The CDR3 region has the DNA TGTGCCAGCAGCCTTAGGGTTGACAGGAGCAGATTTAGGGACACTGAAGCTTTCTTT.

V usage is TRBV28 and J usage is TRBJ2-1, with D tentatively TRBD2 (5 bases). The V end was cut by 6 bases, the J end by 6 bases, with 15 bases between. Germline values: CDR1 MDHEN, CDR2 SYDVKM. The CDR3 is made up of 14 amino acids. The CDR3 bases are TGTGCCAGCAGCCCACCCCGAGGAGGCAATGAGCAGTTCTTC. Translation gives CASSPPRGGNEQFF.

This clone appeared a single time. This specimen includes other DNA sequences encoding the same CDR3. The DNA of the CDR3 is TGTGCCAGCAGTTCGCCGGGACTAGCGGCCCAAGAGACCCAGTACTTC. Protein sequence: CASSSPGLAAQETQYF. The chain joins TRBV28 to TRBJ2-5, with 11 positions matching TRBD2. In germline, CDR1 is MDHEN, CDR2 SYDVKM. The CDR3 extends over 16 amino acids. Trimming took 4 bases from V and 1 from J; bases not matched to a gene: 5.

Details on this clone: Other nucleotide sequences from this sample produce the same CDR3. The chain is built from TRBV11-2 and TRBJ2-5, with D possibly called TRBD1 or TRBD2 (5 bases each). V was cut by 0 bases and J by 5 bases, with 7 bases left in between. CDR1 and CDR2 from the germline V gene are SGHAT and FQNNGV. The CDR3 is 13 residues long. CDR3 loop: CASSLEGTETQYF. The CDR3 DNA is TGTGCCAGCAGCTTAGAGGGGACGGAGACCCAGTACTTC.

V usage is TRBV18 and J usage is TRBJ1-1; possibly TRBD1 for D (5 bases). The V gene lost 6 bases and the J gene lost 6 bases, with 17 bases spanning the gap. The CDR3 is made up of 14 amino acids. Looked up from germline, CDR1 is KGHSH and CDR2 is LQKENI. The CDR3 DNA is TGTGCCAGCTCCCTGACGGACTGGGGGGCTGAAGCTTTCTTT. It translates to CASSLTDWGAEAFF.

This chain connects TRBV11-1 to TRBJ2-7, with 7 bases matching TRBD2. CDR1 is SGHAT, CDR2 FQDESV, per germline (reference sequence). After removal of 0 bases from V and 0 bases from J, the junction contained 5 bases not matched to a gene. This CDR3 comprises 16 residues. CDR3 residues: CASSLAVGRSSYEQYF. CDR3 bases: TGTGCCAGCAGCTTAGCTGTCGGGAGGAGCTCCTACGAGCAGTACTTC.